Listed below are T cell receptor beta chains from one sample, sequenced in a study of blood T cell repertoires in COVID-19. Profiled with immunoSEQ multiplex PCR; TCRdb holds only in-frame clones, not every one. The sample comprises about 130,000 clones, 92% of which are singletons, and around 1.9% rests with the top ten. The sequencing sample was made of peripheral blood. These receptors originate from a man between 45 and 60 years old with COVID-19, enrolled during active disease. CDR3s include the opening cysteine and the closing phenylalanine or tryptophan. The order of the fields is CDR3 DNA, CDR3 protein, clone size, V gene, D gene, J gene. A D gene is named only where the DNA matches it firmly. The listing skips clone size in some rows; elsewhere it reads once, few, many or a size class.

CDR3nt: TGTGCCAGCAGACCACCGGACAGCTACTACGAGCAGTACTTC; CDR3aa: CASRPPDSYYEQYF; abundance: .; v_gene: TRBV28; d_gene: .; j_gene: TRBJ2-7
CDR3nt: TGTGCCAGCAGCCCCAACCTAGGGGGACACATTAACTATGGCTACACCTTC; CDR3aa: CASSPNLGGHINYGYTF; abundance: .; v_gene: TRBV7-9; d_gene: .; j_gene: TRBJ1-2
CDR3nt: TGCGCCACCAAGCGGGAGATGTTAGAGACCCAGTACTTC; CDR3aa: CATKREMLETQYF; abundance: .; v_gene: TRBV5-1; d_gene: TRBD2; j_gene: TRBJ2-5
CDR3nt: TGCAACGTCGGACAGGGAACAGATACGCAGTATTTT; CDR3aa: CNVGQGTDTQYF; abundance: .; v_gene: TRBV29-1; d_gene: TRBD1; j_gene: TRBJ2-3
CDR3nt: TGTGCCAGCAGTTTCGCGGACAGGGGCAATTCACCCCTCCACTTT; CDR3aa: CASSFADRGNSPLHF; abundance: .; v_gene: TRBV6-6; d_gene: TRBD1; j_gene: TRBJ1-6
CDR3nt: TGTGCCAGCAGTGATAACCAGGACTACACAGATACGCAGTATTTT; CDR3aa: CASSDNQDYTDTQYF; abundance: .; v_gene: TRBV25-1; d_gene: .; j_gene: TRBJ2-3
CDR3nt: TGCGCCAGCGGGACTAGCGGGAGGCAAACCTACAATGAGCAGTTCTTC; CDR3aa: CASGTSGRQTYNEQFF; abundance: .; v_gene: TRBV10-2; d_gene: TRBD2; j_gene: TRBJ2-1
CDR3nt: TGTGCCAGCAGCGTAGATCTCAGCTACGAGCAGTACTTC; CDR3aa: CASSVDLSYEQYF; abundance: .; v_gene: TRBV9; d_gene: .; j_gene: TRBJ2-7
CDR3nt: TGTGCCAGCAGCTTACAGGACTATGGCTACACCTTC; CDR3aa: CASSLQDYGYTF; abundance: .; v_gene: TRBV28; d_gene: .; j_gene: TRBJ1-2
CDR3nt: TGTGCCAGCAGTGATGGAGGGGCATATCAGCCCCAGCATTTT; CDR3aa: CASSDGGAYQPQHF; abundance: .; v_gene: TRBV2; d_gene: .; j_gene: TRBJ1-5
CDR3nt: TGTGCCAGCAGTGTATCGAGGGTAGCGGAAGAGACCCAGTACTTC; CDR3aa: CASSVSRVAEETQYF; abundance: few; v_gene: TRBV2; d_gene: .; j_gene: TRBJ2-5
CDR3nt: TGTGCCTGGAGTACTCAGGGGGGAGAGCCCCAGCATTTT; CDR3aa: CAWSTQGGEPQHF; abundance: .; v_gene: TRBV30; d_gene: TRBD1; j_gene: TRBJ1-5
CDR3nt: TGCGCCAGCAGCTTGGGGCTAGCGAACACCGGGGAGCTGTTTTTT; CDR3aa: CASSLGLANTGELFF; abundance: .; v_gene: TRBV5-1; d_gene: .; j_gene: TRBJ2-2
CDR3nt: TGTGCCAGCAGCGTAGGGATCAAAGCGGCCACCGGGGAGCTGTTTTTT; CDR3aa: CASSVGIKAATGELFF; abundance: .; v_gene: TRBV9; d_gene: .; j_gene: TRBJ2-2
CDR3nt: TGTGCCAGCAGTCAGAAACGCGAGCAGTACTTC; CDR3aa: CASSQKREQYF; abundance: .; v_gene: TRBV6-2/TRBV6-3; d_gene: .; j_gene: TRBJ2-7
CDR3nt: TGTGCCAGCAGCCCCGGGATGAACACTGAAGCTTTCTTT; CDR3aa: CASSPGMNTEAFF; abundance: .; v_gene: TRBV5-4; d_gene: .; j_gene: TRBJ1-1
CDR3nt: TGTGCCAGCTCACCCCCTAGCGGCGGCAATGAGCAGTTCTTC; CDR3aa: CASSPPSGGNEQFF; abundance: .; v_gene: TRBV18; d_gene: TRBD2; j_gene: TRBJ2-1
CDR3nt: TGTGCCAGCTCACTTAACTACCAAGAGACCCAGTACTTC; CDR3aa: CASSLNYQETQYF; abundance: .; v_gene: TRBV18; d_gene: .; j_gene: TRBJ2-5
CDR3nt: TGTGCCAGCAGACCTCAGGGAAGCAATCAGCCCCAGCATTTT; CDR3aa: CASRPQGSNQPQHF; abundance: few; v_gene: TRBV2; d_gene: .; j_gene: TRBJ1-5
CDR3nt: TGTGCCAGCAGTTCTCGCCAGGGCAATGAGCAGTTCTTC; CDR3aa: CASSSRQGNEQFF; abundance: .; v_gene: TRBV7-2; d_gene: .; j_gene: TRBJ2-1
CDR3nt: TGCGCCAGCAGCCAAGATACGGACAGTGCGAACACCGGGGAGCTGTTTTTT; CDR3aa: CASSQDTDSANTGELFF; abundance: .; v_gene: TRBV4-1; d_gene: .; j_gene: TRBJ2-2
CDR3nt: TGTGCCAGCAGCCAAAAAGCGGGGACAGGGGCCAATGAGCAGTTCTTC; CDR3aa: CASSQKAGTGANEQFF; abundance: .; v_gene: TRBV4-2; d_gene: TRBD1; j_gene: TRBJ2-1
CDR3nt: TGCGCCAGCAGCCCAATGGAAGCTATTGGAGCAGATACGCAGTATTTT; CDR3aa: CASSPMEAIGADTQYF; abundance: .; v_gene: TRBV5-1; d_gene: .; j_gene: TRBJ2-3
CDR3nt: TGTGCCAGCAGCTTAGGCGGGGGCGACGGCGGGGAGCTGTTTTTT; CDR3aa: CASSLGGGDGGELFF; abundance: .; v_gene: TRBV11-3; d_gene: .; j_gene: TRBJ2-2
CDR3nt: TGTGCCAGCAGCGGGGACAGGGGGCGGGAGACCCAGTACTTC; CDR3aa: CASSGDRGRETQYF; abundance: .; v_gene: TRBV9; d_gene: TRBD1; j_gene: TRBJ2-5
CDR3nt: TGTGCCAGCAGCCAAGATATCCTCGGACTAGCGGGATTAGTAGACACCGGGGAGCTGTTTTTT; CDR3aa: CASSQDILGLAGLVDTGELFF; abundance: .; v_gene: TRBV4-2; d_gene: TRBD2; j_gene: TRBJ2-2
CDR3nt: TGTGCCAGCAGAGAGGACATGAACACTGAAGCTTTCTTT; CDR3aa: CASREDMNTEAFF; abundance: .; v_gene: TRBV2; d_gene: .; j_gene: TRBJ1-1
CDR3nt: TGTGCCAGCAGTCCTCCCCTGAACACTGAAGCTTTCTTT; CDR3aa: CASSPPLNTEAFF; abundance: .; v_gene: TRBV6-5; d_gene: .; j_gene: TRBJ1-1
CDR3nt: TGTGCCAGCAGCTTAGAAGGAGGTAGGGGGCCCCAAGCTTTCTTT; CDR3aa: CASSLEGGRGPQAFF; abundance: once; v_gene: TRBV11-2; d_gene: TRBD1; j_gene: TRBJ1-1
CDR3nt: TGTGCCAGCAGCGTAGGTAACACCGCTAACTATGGCTACACCTTC; CDR3aa: CASSVGNTANYGYTF; abundance: .; v_gene: TRBV9; d_gene: .; j_gene: TRBJ1-2
CDR3nt: TGCGCCAGCAGCCAAGATCGGAGCGGGGCCCCAGATACGCAGTATTTT; CDR3aa: CASSQDRSGAPDTQYF; abundance: .; v_gene: TRBV4-3; d_gene: TRBD2; j_gene: TRBJ2-3
CDR3nt: TGTGCCAGCAGCGGAAGGTTAGCTGATGAGCAGTTCTTC; CDR3aa: CASSGRLADEQFF; abundance: .; v_gene: TRBV5-4; d_gene: .; j_gene: TRBJ2-1
CDR3nt: TGTGCCAGCAGCCTTGGACTAGCGGGAGGAGTAGAGACCCAGTACTTC; CDR3aa: CASSLGLAGGVETQYF; abundance: once; v_gene: TRBV3-1/TRBV3-2; d_gene: TRBD2; j_gene: TRBJ2-5
CDR3nt: TGTGCCAGCGGGCGAGCTCGGGGACAGCCCCAGCATTTT; CDR3aa: CASGRARGQPQHF; abundance: .; v_gene: TRBV6-5; d_gene: .; j_gene: TRBJ1-5
CDR3nt: TGTGCCAGCAGCTTTCAGGCCAGGGCCCAAGAGACCCAGTACTTC; CDR3aa: CASSFQARAQETQYF; abundance: .; v_gene: TRBV5-4; d_gene: .; j_gene: TRBJ2-5
CDR3nt: TGTGCCAGCAGTCCCGGGACTAGCGTACAAGAGACCCAGTACTTC; CDR3aa: CASSPGTSVQETQYF; abundance: .; v_gene: TRBV2; d_gene: TRBD2; j_gene: TRBJ2-5
CDR3nt: TGCGCCAGCAGCTCTAGCGGGATGCGAGAGACCCAGTACTTC; CDR3aa: CASSSSGMRETQYF; abundance: .; v_gene: TRBV5-1; d_gene: TRBD2; j_gene: TRBJ2-5
CDR3nt: TGCGCCAGCAGTGATAAGGGACAGGGGATCGATGAGCAGTTCTTC; CDR3aa: CASSDKGQGIDEQFF; abundance: .; v_gene: TRBV10-1; d_gene: TRBD1; j_gene: TRBJ2-1
CDR3nt: TGTGCCATCAGTGAGTCTACGGGTTCCTACAATGAGCAGTTCTTC; CDR3aa: CAISESTGSYNEQFF; abundance: .; v_gene: TRBV10-3; d_gene: .; j_gene: TRBJ2-1
CDR3nt: TGTGCCAGCAGCCTGGGACTAGCGGTTAGCTATGAGCAGTTCTTC; CDR3aa: CASSLGLAVSYEQFF; abundance: .; v_gene: TRBV7-3; d_gene: TRBD2; j_gene: TRBJ2-1
CDR3nt: TGTGCCTGGAGTTTAGCGGTACAAGAGACCCAGTACTTC; CDR3aa: CAWSLAVQETQYF; abundance: .; v_gene: TRBV30; d_gene: .; j_gene: TRBJ2-5
CDR3nt: TGTGCCAGCAGCCAAGAGCAGGGGGCGCATGGGGCCAACGTCCTGACTTTC; CDR3aa: CASSQEQGAHGANVLTF; abundance: .; v_gene: TRBV3-1/TRBV3-2; d_gene: TRBD1; j_gene: TRBJ2-6
CDR3nt: TGTGCCAGCAGCCTGGAGGGGCATGAGCAGTTCTTC; CDR3aa: CASSLEGHEQFF; abundance: .; v_gene: TRBV28; d_gene: .; j_gene: TRBJ2-1
CDR3nt: TGTGCCAGCAGCCTCGGACTAGCGCCTAGCACAGATACGCAGTATTTT; CDR3aa: CASSLGLAPSTDTQYF; abundance: .; v_gene: TRBV4-2; d_gene: TRBD2; j_gene: TRBJ2-3
CDR3nt: TGTGCCAGCAGCCCTCGGACAGGGGGGTACGAGCAGTACTTC; CDR3aa: CASSPRTGGYEQYF; abundance: .; v_gene: TRBV7-2; d_gene: TRBD1; j_gene: TRBJ2-7
CDR3nt: TGTGCCAGCTCACCAATGGCCGCAAGGGAGCTGACTGAGCAGTTCTTC; CDR3aa: CASSPMAARELTEQFF; abundance: .; v_gene: TRBV18; d_gene: .; j_gene: TRBJ2-1
CDR3nt: TGTGCCACCAGTGCCCCGGCGAGCGGGGGGACCGGGGAGCTGTTTTTT; CDR3aa: CATSAPASGGTGELFF; abundance: .; v_gene: TRBV24-1; d_gene: TRBD2; j_gene: TRBJ2-2
CDR3nt: TGTGCCAGCTCACCGGGGGGCTCTGGAAACACCATATATTTT; CDR3aa: CASSPGGSGNTIYF; abundance: .; v_gene: TRBV18; d_gene: .; j_gene: TRBJ1-3